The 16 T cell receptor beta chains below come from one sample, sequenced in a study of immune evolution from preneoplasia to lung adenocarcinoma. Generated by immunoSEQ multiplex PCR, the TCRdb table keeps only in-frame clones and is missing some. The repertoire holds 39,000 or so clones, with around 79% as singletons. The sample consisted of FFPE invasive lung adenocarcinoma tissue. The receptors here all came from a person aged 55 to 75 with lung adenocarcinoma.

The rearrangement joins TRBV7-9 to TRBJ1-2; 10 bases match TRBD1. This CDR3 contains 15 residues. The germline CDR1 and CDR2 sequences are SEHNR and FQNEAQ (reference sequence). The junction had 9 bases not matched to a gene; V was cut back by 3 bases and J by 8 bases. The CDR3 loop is CASSFDRDRGGGYTF. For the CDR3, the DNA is TGTGCCAGCAGCTTCGACCGGGACAGGGGAGGCGGCTACACCTTC. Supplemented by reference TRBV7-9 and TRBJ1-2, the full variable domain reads DTGVSQNPRHKITKRGQNVTFRCDPISEHNRLYWYRQTLGQGPEFLTYFQNEAQLEKSRLLSDRFSAERPKGSFSTLEIQRTEQGDSAMYLCASSFDRDRGGGYTFGSGTRLTVV.

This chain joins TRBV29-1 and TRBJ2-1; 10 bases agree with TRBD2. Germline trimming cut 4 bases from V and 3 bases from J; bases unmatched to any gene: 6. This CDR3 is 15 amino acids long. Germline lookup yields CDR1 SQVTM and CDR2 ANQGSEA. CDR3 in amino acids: CSVAHPSGSYNEQFF. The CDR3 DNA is TGCAGCGTTGCCCATCCTAGCGGGAGCTACAATGAGCAGTTCTTC.

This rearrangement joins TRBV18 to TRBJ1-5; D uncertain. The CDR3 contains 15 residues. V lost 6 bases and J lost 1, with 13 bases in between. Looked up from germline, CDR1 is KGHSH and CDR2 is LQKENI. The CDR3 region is CASSRGAGSNQPQHF. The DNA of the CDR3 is TGTGCCAGCTCCCGGGGTGCGGGGAGCAATCAGCCCCAGCATTTT.

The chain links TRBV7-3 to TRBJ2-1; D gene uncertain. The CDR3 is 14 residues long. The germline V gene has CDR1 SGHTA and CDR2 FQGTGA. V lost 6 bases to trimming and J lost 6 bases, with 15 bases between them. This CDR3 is CASRVSSQSNEQFF. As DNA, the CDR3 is TGTGCCAGCAGAGTCTCCAGCCAAAGCAATGAGCAGTTCTTC.

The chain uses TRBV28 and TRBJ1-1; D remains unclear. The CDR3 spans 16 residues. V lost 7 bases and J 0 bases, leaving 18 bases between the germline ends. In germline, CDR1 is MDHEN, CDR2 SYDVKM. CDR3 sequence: CASTVEDRPLNTEAFF. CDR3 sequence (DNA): TGTGCCAGCACGGTCGAGGATCGGCCACTGAACACTGAAGCTTTCTTT.

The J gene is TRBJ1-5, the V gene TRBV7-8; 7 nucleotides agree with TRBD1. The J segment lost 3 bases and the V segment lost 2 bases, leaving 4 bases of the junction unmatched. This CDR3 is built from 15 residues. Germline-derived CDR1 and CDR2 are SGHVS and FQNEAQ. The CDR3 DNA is TGTGCCAGCAGCTTAAGGGGGCAGCTCAATCAGCCCCAGCATTTT. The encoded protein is CASSLRGQLNQPQHF.

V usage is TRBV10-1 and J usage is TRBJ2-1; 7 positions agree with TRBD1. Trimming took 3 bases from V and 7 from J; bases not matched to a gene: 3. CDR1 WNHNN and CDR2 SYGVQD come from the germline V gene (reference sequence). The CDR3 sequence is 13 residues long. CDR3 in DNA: TGCGCCAGCAGTGAAAGGGGGCAGAATGAGCAGTTCTTC. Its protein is CASSERGQNEQFF.

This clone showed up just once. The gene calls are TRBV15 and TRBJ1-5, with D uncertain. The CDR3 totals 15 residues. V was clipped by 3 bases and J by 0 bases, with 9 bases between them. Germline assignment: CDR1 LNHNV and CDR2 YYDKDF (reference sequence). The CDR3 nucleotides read TGTGCCACCAGCAGCACAGAGTATAGCAATCAGCCCCAGCATTTT. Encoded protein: CATSSTEYSNQPQHF. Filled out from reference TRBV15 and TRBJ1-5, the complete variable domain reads DAMVIQNPRYQVTQFGKPVTLSCSQTLNHNVMYWYQQKSSQAPKLLFHYYDKDFNNEADTPDNFQSRRPNTSFCFLDIRSPGLGDTAMYLCATSSTEYSNQPQHFGDGTRLSIL.

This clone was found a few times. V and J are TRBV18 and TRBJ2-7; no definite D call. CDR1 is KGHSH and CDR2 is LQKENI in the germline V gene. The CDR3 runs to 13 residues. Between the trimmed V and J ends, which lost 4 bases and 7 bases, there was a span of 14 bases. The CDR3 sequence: CASSQEPSLEQYF. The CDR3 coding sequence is TGTGCCAGCTCACAAGAGCCCAGCCTGGAGCAGTACTTC.

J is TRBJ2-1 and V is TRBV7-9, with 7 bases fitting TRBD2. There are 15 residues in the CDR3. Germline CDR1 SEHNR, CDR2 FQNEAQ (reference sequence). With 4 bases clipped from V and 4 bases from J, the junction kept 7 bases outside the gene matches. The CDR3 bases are TGTGCCAGCAGCTCCGGGACTACCGAGTACAATGAGCAGTTCTTC. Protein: CASSSGTTEYNEQFF.

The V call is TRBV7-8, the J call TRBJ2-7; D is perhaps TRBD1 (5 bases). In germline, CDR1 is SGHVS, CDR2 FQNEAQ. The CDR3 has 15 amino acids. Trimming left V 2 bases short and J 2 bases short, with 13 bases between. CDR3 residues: CASSLNVLGAYEQYF. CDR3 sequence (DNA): TGTGCCAGCAGCTTAAACGTTTTAGGGGCCTACGAGCAGTACTTC.

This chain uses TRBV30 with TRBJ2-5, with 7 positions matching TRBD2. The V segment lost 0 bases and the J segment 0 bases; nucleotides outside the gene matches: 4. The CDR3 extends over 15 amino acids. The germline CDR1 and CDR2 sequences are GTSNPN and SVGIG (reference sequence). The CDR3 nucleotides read TGTGCCTGGAGTGTGGGGGGAGGGTACCAAGAGACCCAGTACTTC. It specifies CAWSVGGGYQETQYF.

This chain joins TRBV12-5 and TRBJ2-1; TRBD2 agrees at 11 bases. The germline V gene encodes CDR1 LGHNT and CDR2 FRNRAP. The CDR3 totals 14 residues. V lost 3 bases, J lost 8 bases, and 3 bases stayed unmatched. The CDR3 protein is CASGLGLAGDEQFF. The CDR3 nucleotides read TGTGCTAGTGGTTTAGGACTAGCGGGCGATGAGCAGTTCTTC.

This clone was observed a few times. The CDR3 here is CASSFWGEQGYEQYF. The CDR3 DNA reads as TGTGCCAGCAGTTTTTGGGGGGAACAAGGCTACGAGCAGTACTTC. The chain uses TRBV28 and TRBJ2-7; a possible D gene is TRBD2 (6 bases). The CDR3 sequence is 15 residues long. CDR1 and CDR2 from the germline V gene are MDHEN and SYDVKM. Trimming removed 3 bases from V and 3 bases from J, with 15 bases in between.

The chain's CDR3 is CASSSLGVDTQYF. The CDR3 region has the DNA TGTGCCAGCAGCTCTCTAGGAGTGGATACGCAGTATTTT. The gene calls are TRBV27 and TRBJ2-3; D uncertain. This CDR3 contains 13 residues. The V gene's germline CDR1 is MNHEY and CDR2 SMNVEV (reference sequence). V was shortened by 6 bases and J by 6 bases, with 13 bases between the two germline ends.

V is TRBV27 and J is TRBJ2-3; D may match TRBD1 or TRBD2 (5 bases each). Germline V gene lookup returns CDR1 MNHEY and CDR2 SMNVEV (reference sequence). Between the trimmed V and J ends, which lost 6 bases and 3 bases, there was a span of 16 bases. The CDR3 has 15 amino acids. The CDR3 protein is CASRRGPGWTDTQYF. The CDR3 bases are TGTGCCAGCAGAAGGGGTCCGGGATGGACAGATACGCAGTATTTT.